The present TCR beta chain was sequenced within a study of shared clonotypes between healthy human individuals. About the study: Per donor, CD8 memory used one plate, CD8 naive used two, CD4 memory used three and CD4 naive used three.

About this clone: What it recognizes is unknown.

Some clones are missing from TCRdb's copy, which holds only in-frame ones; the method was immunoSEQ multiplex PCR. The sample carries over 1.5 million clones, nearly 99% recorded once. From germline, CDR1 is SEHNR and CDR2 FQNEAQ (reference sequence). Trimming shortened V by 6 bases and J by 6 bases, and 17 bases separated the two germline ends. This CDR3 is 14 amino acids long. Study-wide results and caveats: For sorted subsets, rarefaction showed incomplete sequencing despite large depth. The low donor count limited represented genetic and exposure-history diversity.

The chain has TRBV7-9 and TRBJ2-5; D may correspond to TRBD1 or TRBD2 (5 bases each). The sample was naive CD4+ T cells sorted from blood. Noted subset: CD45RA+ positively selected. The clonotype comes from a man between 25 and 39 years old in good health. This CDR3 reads CASRPGASPKTQYF. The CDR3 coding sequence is TGTGCCAGCAGACCTGGGGCTAGCCCTAAGACCCAGTACTTC.